This T cell receptor beta chain appears in the sequencing data of a study of blood T cell repertoires in COVID-19. About the study: Acute and convalescent COVID-19 specimens originated in the United States, Italy and Spain. PBMCs, B-cell-depleted T cells, or T cells were the source of the cDNA or gDNA that made up the material.

The CDR3 spans 14 residues. Germline CDR1 and CDR2: MNHEY and SVGAGI. Trimming removed 5 bases from V and 0 bases from J, with 10 bases in between. During active infection, Seattle patients enrolled and were then monitored through disease. In the study's own analysis: Amplification from reference gene primers served as the basis for estimated nucleated cell counts. TCRdb's copy holds only in-frame clones and misses some; the assay was immunoSEQ multiplex PCR. The D gene and trimming were derived from the DNA, and the V and J assignments and clone size from that table. The table has around 280,000 clones, roughly 90% seen once.

This clonotype was sampled from a woman aged 30 to 39 with COVID-19, enrolled during active disease. V usage is TRBV6-5 and J usage is TRBJ1-1; D gene unclear. Sequences were obtained from peripheral blood. CDR3 protein: CASSPPLMNTEAFF. The CDR3 bases are TGTGCCAGCAGTCCCCCACTGATGAACACTGAAGCTTTCTTT.